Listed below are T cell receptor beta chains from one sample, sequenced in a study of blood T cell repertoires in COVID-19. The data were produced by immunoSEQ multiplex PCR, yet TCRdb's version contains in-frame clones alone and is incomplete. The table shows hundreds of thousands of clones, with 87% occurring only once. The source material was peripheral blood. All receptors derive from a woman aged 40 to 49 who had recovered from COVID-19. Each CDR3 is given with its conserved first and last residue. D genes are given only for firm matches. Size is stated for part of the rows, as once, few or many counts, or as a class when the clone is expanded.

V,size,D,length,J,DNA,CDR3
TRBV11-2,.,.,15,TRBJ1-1,TGTGCCAGCAGCTTAGTAGTGGGCCCGAACACTGAAGCTTTCTTT,CASSLVVGPNTEAFF
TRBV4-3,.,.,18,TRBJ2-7,TGCGCCAGCAGCCAAGGATGGGGGGAAACGACACTTGCCTACGAGCAGTACTTC,CASSQGWGETTLAYEQYF
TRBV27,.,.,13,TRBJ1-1,TGTGCCAGCAGCTGGACGTCGGGGACTGAAGCTTTCTTT,CASSWTSGTEAFF
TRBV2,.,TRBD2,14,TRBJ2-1,TGTGCCAGCTCTCTGGCGGGGGGCTGGGATGAGCAGTTCTTC,CASSLAGGWDEQFF
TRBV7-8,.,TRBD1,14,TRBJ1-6,TGTGCCAGCAGCTTAGCGGGACAGGGGTTGCCCCTCCACTTT,CASSLAGQGLPLHF
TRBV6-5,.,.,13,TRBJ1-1,TGTGCCAGCAGTCCTCCGGGGGGCACTGAAGCTTTCTTT,CASSPPGGTEAFF
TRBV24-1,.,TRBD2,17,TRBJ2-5,TGTGCCACCAGTGACCCCGTAGCGGGGGGGCAGGTCGAGACCCAGTACTTC,CATSDPVAGGQVETQYF
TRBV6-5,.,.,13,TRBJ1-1,TGTGCCAGCAGTACGGCGGGGCGGACTGAAGCTTTCTTT,CASSTAGRTEAFF
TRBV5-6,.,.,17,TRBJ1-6,TGTGCCAGCAGCTTAGGGCAGGGGCTCGTTTATAATTCACCCCTCCACTTT,CASSLGQGLVYNSPLHF
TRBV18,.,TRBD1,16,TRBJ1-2,TGTGCCAGCTCACCACTTGGGACCGGGACAGACTATGGCTACACCTTC,CASSPLGTGTDYGYTF
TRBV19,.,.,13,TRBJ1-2,TGTGCCAGTAGAACGGACAGTAACTATGGCTACACCTTC,CASRTDSNYGYTF
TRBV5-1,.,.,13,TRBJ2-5,TGCGCCAGCAGCTTGGCCGGGTGGGAGACCCAGTACTTC,CASSLAGWETQYF
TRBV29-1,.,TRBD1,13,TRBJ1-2,TGCAGCGTTGTCCAGGGGGCCGACTATGGCTACACCTTC,CSVVQGADYGYTF
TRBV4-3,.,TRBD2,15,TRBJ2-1,TGCGCCAGCAGCCATGGCGCGGGGGGGCGGGGTGAGCAGTTCTTC,CASSHGAGGRGEQFF
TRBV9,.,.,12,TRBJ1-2,TGTGCCAGCCAGGGGATGGGGAGAGGCTACACCTTC,CASQGMGRGYTF
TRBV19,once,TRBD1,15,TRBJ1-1,TGTGCCAGTATCCGTCCGGGACAGGGGCTTGCCGCAGCTTTCTTT,CASIRPGQGLAAAFF
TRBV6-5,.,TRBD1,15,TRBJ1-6,TGTGCCAGCAACCCCTTCTGGACAGGGAATTCACCCCTCCACTTT,CASNPFWTGNSPLHF
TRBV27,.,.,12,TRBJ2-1,TGTGCCAGCAGCCGGAGGGAAAATGAGCAGTTCTTC,CASSRRENEQFF
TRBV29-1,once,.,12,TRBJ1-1,TGCAGCGTCGACCCAGGGAACACTGAAGCTTTCTTT,CSVDPGNTEAFF
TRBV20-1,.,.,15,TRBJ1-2,TGCAGTGCTAGTCCCCCAGGGTCGATAAACTATGGCTACACCTTC,CSASPPGSINYGYTF
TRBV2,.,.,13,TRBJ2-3,TGTGCCAGCAGTGAGCGGGCAGCGGTACGCACCTATTTT,CASSERAAVRTYF
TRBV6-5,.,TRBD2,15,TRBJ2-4,TGTGCCAGCAGTTATGCTAGCGGGGCCAAAAACATTCAGTACTTC,CASSYASGAKNIQYF
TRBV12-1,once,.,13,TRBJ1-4,TGTGCCAGCAGCCCTCCAACTAATGAAAAACTGTTTTTT,CASSPPTNEKLFF
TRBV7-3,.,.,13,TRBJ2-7,TGTGCCAGCAGCTTAAACCCCTTGACTCGGCAGTACTTC,CASSLNPLTRQYF
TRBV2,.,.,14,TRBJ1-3,TGTGCCAGCAGGGGGGTGGACAGTGGAAACACCATATATTTT,CASRGVDSGNTIYF
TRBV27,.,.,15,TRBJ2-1,TGTGCCAGTACGACGTCACAGGGAGCACCCTCTGAGCAGTTCTTC,CASTTSQGAPSEQFF
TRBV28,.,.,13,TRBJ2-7,TGTGCCAGCAGTTTAATACGTAGGGGCGAGCAGTACTTC,CASSLIRRGEQYF
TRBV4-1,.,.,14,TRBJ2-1,TGCGCCAGCCGCTACCTTGGGGGGAAGGATGAGCAGTTCTTC,CASRYLGGKDEQFF
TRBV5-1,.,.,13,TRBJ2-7,TGCGCCAGCAGCTTGGACGTTAGCTACGAGCAGTACTTC,CASSLDVSYEQYF
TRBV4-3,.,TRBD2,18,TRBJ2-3,TGCGCCAGCAGCCATTCTCATATCGGGGGGGCCCGGGCAGATACGCAGTATTTT,CASSHSHIGGARADTQYF
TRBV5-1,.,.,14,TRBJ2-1,TGCGCCAGCAGCCCGGGGGGCACTTACAATGAGCAGTTCTTC,CASSPGGTYNEQFF
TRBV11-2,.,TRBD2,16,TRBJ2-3,TGTGCCAGCAGCTCTGCTAGCGGGGGCACCACAGATACGCAGTATTTT,CASSSASGGTTDTQYF
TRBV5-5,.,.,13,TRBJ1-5,TGTGCCAGCAGCTTCGACCAGGGCCAGCCCCAGCATTTT,CASSFDQGQPQHF
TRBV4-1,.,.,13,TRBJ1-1,TGCGCCAGCACGGCCCGGGTAGGCACTGAAGCTTTCTTT,CASTARVGTEAFF
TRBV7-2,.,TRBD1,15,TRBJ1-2,TGTGCCAGCACCCAGGACAGGTCCACTAACTATGGCTACACCTTC,CASTQDRSTNYGYTF
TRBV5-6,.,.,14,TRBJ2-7,TGTGCCAGCAGCTTCCGAAGTACGGGTTACGAGCAGTACTTC,CASSFRSTGYEQYF
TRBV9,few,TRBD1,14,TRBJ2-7,TGTGCCAGCAGCCCCCAGGACAGGGCCTACGAGCAGTACTTC,CASSPQDRAYEQYF
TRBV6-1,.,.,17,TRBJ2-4,TGTGCCAGCAGTGAAGGGGGAAACAGGGTGGCCAAAAACATTCAGTACTTC,CASSEGGNRVAKNIQYF
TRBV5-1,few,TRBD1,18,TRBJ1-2,TGCGCCAGCAGCTTGGCCATCCCAGGGCGACAGGGGTCCTATGGCTACACCTTC,CASSLAIPGRQGSYGYTF
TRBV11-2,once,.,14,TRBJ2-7,TGTGCCAGCAGCTTAGTCGGGGTAAGGAACGAGCAGTACTTC,CASSLVGVRNEQYF
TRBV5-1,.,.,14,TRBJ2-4,TGCGCCAGCAGCTTGGGAGGTCCCAAAAACATTCAGTACTTC,CASSLGGPKNIQYF
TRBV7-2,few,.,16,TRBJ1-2,TGTGCCAGCAGCGCCTACATCGGGGGGCACGCGGGTGGCTACACCTTC,CASSAYIGGHAGGYTF
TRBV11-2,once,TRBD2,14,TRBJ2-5,TGTGCCAGCAGCCCATGGGGAGGGGAGGAGACCCAGTACTTC,CASSPWGGEETQYF
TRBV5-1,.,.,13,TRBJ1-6,TGCGCCAGCCGATCAGAACCTAATTCACCCCTCCACTTT,CASRSEPNSPLHF
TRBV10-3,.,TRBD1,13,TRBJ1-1,TGTGCCATCGGGACAGGACTGAACACTGAAGCTTTCTTT,CAIGTGLNTEAFF
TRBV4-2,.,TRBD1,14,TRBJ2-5,TGTGCCAGCAGTGGGACAGTTGGGGGAGAGACCCAGTACTTC,CASSGTVGGETQYF